The rows below give T cell receptor beta chains drawn from one sample of a study of blood T cell repertoires in COVID-19. Measured with immunoSEQ multiplex PCR; TCRdb has only the in-frame clones, and not every one. Counted here are roughly 260,000 clones, under 85% occurring once; the ten biggest clones make up under 4.5%. Sequenced sample: peripheral blood. These receptors were collected from a woman aged 40 to 50 with active or convalescent COVID-19. Both conserved end residues are part of each CDR3. Each record gives: CDR3 length, D gene, J gene, V gene, clone size, CDR3 DNA, CDR3 protein. A D gene is named only where the DNA matches it firmly. Clone size is not always given. Where it is, it says once, few, many or a class for expanded clones.

length: 17; D: .; J: TRBJ1-1; V: TRBV18; size: .; DNA: TGTGCCAGCTCACCACAGGAGGGGATTCGACCGGACACTGAAGCTTTCTTT; CDR3: CASSPQEGIRPDTEAFF
length: 18; D: TRBD1; J: TRBJ1-1; V: TRBV2; size: .; DNA: TGTGCCAGCAGTGCTTTCGGAGGCAGGGGGCGTTGGAACACTGAAGCTTTCTTT; CDR3: CASSAFGGRGRWNTEAFF
length: 15; D: TRBD2; J: TRBJ2-1; V: TRBV13; size: .; DNA: TGTGCCAGCAGCTTTAGCGGGGGGGCCTACAATGAGCAGTTCTTC; CDR3: CASSFSGGAYNEQFF
length: 14; D: .; J: TRBJ1-1; V: TRBV5-1; size: .; DNA: TGCGCCAGCAGCTTAATCAGGGTCAACACTGAAGCTTTCTTT; CDR3: CASSLIRVNTEAFF
length: 13; D: .; J: TRBJ2-5; V: TRBV19; size: .; DNA: TGTGCCAGTAGTATAGATCCACGGGAGACCCAGTACTTC; CDR3: CASSIDPRETQYF
length: 17; D: TRBD1; J: TRBJ1-2; V: TRBV18; size: .; DNA: TGTGCCAGCTCACCCGCGGCTATGGACAGGAATAACTATGGCTACACCTTC; CDR3: CASSPAAMDRNNYGYTF
length: 16; D: .; J: TRBJ1-5; V: TRBV18; size: .; DNA: TGTGCCAGCTCACCACCGGGCTTAAATAGCAATCAGCCCCAGCATTTT; CDR3: CASSPPGLNSNQPQHF
length: 14; D: .; J: TRBJ2-1; V: TRBV5-1; size: .; DNA: TGCGCCAGCAGTGCCCAGGGGTCCTACAATGAGCAGTTCTTC; CDR3: CASSAQGSYNEQFF
length: 16; D: TRBD1; J: TRBJ1-2; V: TRBV7-9; size: once; DNA: TGTGCCAGCAGCTTTTCTCCCTCAGGGGGTGGCTATGGCTACACCTTC; CDR3: CASSFSPSGGGYGYTF
length: 13; D: .; J: TRBJ2-7; V: TRBV4-2; size: .; DNA: TGTGCCAGCAGCCAACGGTCGGGAGTTGGGCAGTACTTC; CDR3: CASSQRSGVGQYF
length: 15; D: TRBD1; J: TRBJ2-1; V: TRBV14; size: .; DNA: TGTGCCAGCAGCCCGTACGGGACAGGATACAATGAGCAGTTCTTC; CDR3: CASSPYGTGYNEQFF
length: 15; D: TRBD2; J: TRBJ2-5; V: TRBV2; size: .; DNA: TGTGCCAGCAGTGGGTGGCGGGGGGGTCAAGAGACCCAGTACTTC; CDR3: CASSGWRGGQETQYF
length: 15; D: TRBD1; J: TRBJ2-7; V: TRBV27; size: .; DNA: TGTGCCAGCAGTGCTTCTGTGACAGGGGGCACCGAGCAGTACTTC; CDR3: CASSASVTGGTEQYF
length: 13; D: .; J: TRBJ1-1; V: TRBV6-6; size: few; DNA: TGTGCCAGCAGTATCCCACCGGGGGCTGAAGCTTTCTTT; CDR3: CASSIPPGAEAFF
length: 14; D: TRBD1; J: TRBJ2-3; V: TRBV5-1; size: .; DNA: TGCGCCAGCAGCTTCGGACAGGGCACAGATACGCAGTATTTT; CDR3: CASSFGQGTDTQYF
length: 18; D: TRBD2; J: TRBJ2-2; V: TRBV6-2/TRBV6-3; size: many; DNA: TGTGCCAGCAGCCCCCCCCGGACTAGCGGGGGGGCCGATGGGGAGCTGTTTTTT; CDR3: CASSPPRTSGGADGELFF
length: 13; D: .; J: TRBJ2-1; V: TRBV7-3; size: .; DNA: TGTGCCAGCAGCTTAATAGGGGTTGAGGAGCAGTTCTTC; CDR3: CASSLIGVEEQFF
length: 14; D: .; J: TRBJ1-2; V: TRBV19; size: .; DNA: TGTGCCGTTGCCCGGGGGGCCGGAGACTATGGCTACACCTTC; CDR3: CAVARGAGDYGYTF
length: 16; D: TRBD1; J: TRBJ1-2; V: TRBV5-1; size: .; DNA: TGCGCCAGCAGCCTATTACAGGGGGCTCGGGGCTATGGCTACACCTTC; CDR3: CASSLLQGARGYGYTF
length: 14; D: TRBD2; J: TRBJ2-3; V: TRBV30; size: .; DNA: TGTGCCTGGACGGCGGGGGGCCTCACAGATACGCAGTATTTT; CDR3: CAWTAGGLTDTQYF
length: 14; D: TRBD1; J: TRBJ1-2; V: TRBV25-1; size: .; DNA: TGTGCCAGCAGTGACCATGGACAGGATCTAGGCTACACCTTC; CDR3: CASSDHGQDLGYTF
length: 15; D: .; J: TRBJ1-4; V: TRBV5-8; size: .; DNA: TGTGCCAGCAGCTTGGGCCGGAGCTCTAATGAAAAACTGTTTTTT; CDR3: CASSLGRSSNEKLFF
length: 15; D: .; J: TRBJ2-7; V: TRBV6-5; size: .; DNA: TGTGCCAGCTCCGCTGACAGTTGGATCTCCTACGAGCAGTACTTC; CDR3: CASSADSWISYEQYF
length: 15; D: TRBD1; J: TRBJ1-5; V: TRBV19; size: once; DNA: TGTGCCAGTAGTGCTCGAGACAGGGGTGGTCAGCCCCAGCATTTT; CDR3: CASSARDRGGQPQHF
length: 12; D: .; J: TRBJ1-6; V: TRBV14; size: .; DNA: TGTGCCAGCAGCCAAGGGGCCGCGACCCTCCACTTT; CDR3: CASSQGAATLHF
length: 14; D: TRBD2; J: TRBJ2-3; V: TRBV6-5; size: .; DNA: TGTGCCAGCAGCCAAGGACTAGCGACAGATACGCAGTATTTT; CDR3: CASSQGLATDTQYF
length: 15; D: TRBD1; J: TRBJ1-2; V: TRBV9; size: many; DNA: TGTGCCAGCAGCGTGGACAGGGATGTATTAGGCGGCTACACCTTC; CDR3: CASSVDRDVLGGYTF
length: 17; D: .; J: TRBJ2-2; V: TRBV5-5; size: .; DNA: TGTGCCAGCAGCTTTCACAGGGAGAACGCGAACACCGGGGAGCTGTTTTTT; CDR3: CASSFHRENANTGELFF
length: 15; D: .; J: TRBJ1-6; V: TRBV19; size: .; DNA: TGTGCCAGTAGTACTACCGGGACTTATAATTCACCCCTCCACTTT; CDR3: CASSTTGTYNSPLHF
length: 14; D: .; J: TRBJ1-3; V: TRBV29-1; size: .; DNA: TGCAGCGTTGACCAGGGATCTGGTGGAAACACCATATATTTT; CDR3: CSVDQGSGGNTIYF
length: 13; D: .; J: TRBJ1-2; V: TRBV10-3; size: .; DNA: TGTGCCATCACCGCCGGAGGGACCTATGGCTACACCTTC; CDR3: CAITAGGTYGYTF
length: 14; D: .; J: TRBJ1-6; V: TRBV2; size: .; DNA: TGTGCCAGCAGTGGGAACAGAGGGAATTCACCCCTCCACTTT; CDR3: CASSGNRGNSPLHF
length: 13; D: TRBD1; J: TRBJ1-1; V: TRBV5-4; size: .; DNA: TGTGCCAGCAGCTTTCAGGGGGGCACTGAAGCTTTCTTT; CDR3: CASSFQGGTEAFF
length: 16; D: .; J: TRBJ1-3; V: TRBV7-2; size: .; DNA: TGTGCCAGCAGCTTAGAGCGGGGGCTAACTGGAAACACCATATATTTT; CDR3: CASSLERGLTGNTIYF
length: 14; D: TRBD1; J: TRBJ2-5; V: TRBV19; size: .; DNA: TGTGCCAGTAACCCTAGGCAGGGGGAAGAGACCCAGTACTTC; CDR3: CASNPRQGEETQYF
length: 13; D: .; J: TRBJ1-2; V: TRBV5-1; size: .; DNA: TGCGCCAGCAGCCTCTCCGACAGCTATGGCTACACCTTC; CDR3: CASSLSDSYGYTF